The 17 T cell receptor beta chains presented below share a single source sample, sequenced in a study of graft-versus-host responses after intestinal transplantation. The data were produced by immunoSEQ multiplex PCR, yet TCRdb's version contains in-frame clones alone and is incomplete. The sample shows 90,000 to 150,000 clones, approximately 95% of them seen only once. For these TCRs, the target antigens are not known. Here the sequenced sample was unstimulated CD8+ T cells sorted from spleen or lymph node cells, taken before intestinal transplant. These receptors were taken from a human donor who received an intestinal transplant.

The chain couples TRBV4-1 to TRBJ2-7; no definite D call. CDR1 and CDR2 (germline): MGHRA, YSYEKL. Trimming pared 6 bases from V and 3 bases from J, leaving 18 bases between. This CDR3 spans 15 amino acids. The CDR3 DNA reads TGCGCCAGCAGTATCTTATACCTCCCCGACTACGAGCAGTACTTC. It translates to CASSILYLPDYEQYF.

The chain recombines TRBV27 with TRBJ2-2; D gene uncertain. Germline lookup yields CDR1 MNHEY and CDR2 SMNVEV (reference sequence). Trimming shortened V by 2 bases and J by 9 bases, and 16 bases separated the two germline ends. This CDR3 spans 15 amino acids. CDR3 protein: CASSLGVGTVRELFF. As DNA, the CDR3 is TGTGCCAGCAGTTTAGGGGTCGGAACGGTGCGGGAGCTGTTTTTT.

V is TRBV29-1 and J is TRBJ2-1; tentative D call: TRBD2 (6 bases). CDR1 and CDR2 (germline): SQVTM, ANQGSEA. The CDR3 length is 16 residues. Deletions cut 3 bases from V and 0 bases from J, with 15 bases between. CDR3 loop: CSVEGGMMGSYNEQFF. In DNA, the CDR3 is TGCAGCGTTGAGGGCGGGATGATGGGCTCCTACAATGAGCAGTTCTTC.

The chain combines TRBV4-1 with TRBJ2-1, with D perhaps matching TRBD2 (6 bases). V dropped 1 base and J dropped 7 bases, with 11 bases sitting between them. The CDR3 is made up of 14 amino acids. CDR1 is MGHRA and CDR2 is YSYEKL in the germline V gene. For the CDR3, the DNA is TGCGCCAGCAGCCAAGTGACTAGGGTTAATGAGCAGTTCTTC. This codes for CASSQVTRVNEQFF.

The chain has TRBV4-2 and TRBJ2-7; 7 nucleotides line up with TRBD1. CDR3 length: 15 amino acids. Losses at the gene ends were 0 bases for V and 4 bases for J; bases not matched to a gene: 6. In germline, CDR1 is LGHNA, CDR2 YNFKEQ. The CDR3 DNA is TGTGCCAGCAGCCAAGATTTTACAGGGGCTTACGAGCAGTACTTC. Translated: CASSQDFTGAYEQYF.

The CDR3, as DNA: TGTGCCAGCAGGGGGGGAGGCGCCTACAATGAGCAGTTCTTC. Translated, it gives CASRGGGAYNEQFF. The chain recombines TRBV27 with TRBJ2-1; D may be TRBD2 (6 bases). Trimming shortened V by 6 bases and J by 2 bases, and 11 bases separated the two germline ends. The CDR3 consists of 14 residues. Germline CDR1 MNHEY, CDR2 SMNVEV (reference sequence).

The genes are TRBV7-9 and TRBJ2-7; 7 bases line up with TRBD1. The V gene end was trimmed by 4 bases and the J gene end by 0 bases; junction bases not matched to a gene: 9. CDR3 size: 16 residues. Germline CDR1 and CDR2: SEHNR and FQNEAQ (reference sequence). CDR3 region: CASSSESGTASYEQYF. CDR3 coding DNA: TGTGCCAGCAGCTCAGAGTCCGGGACAGCCTCCTACGAGCAGTACTTC.

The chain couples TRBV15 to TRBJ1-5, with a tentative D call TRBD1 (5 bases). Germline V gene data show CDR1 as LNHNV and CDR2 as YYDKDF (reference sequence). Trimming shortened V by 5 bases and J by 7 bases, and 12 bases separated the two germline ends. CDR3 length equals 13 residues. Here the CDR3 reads CATSEGRRQPQHF. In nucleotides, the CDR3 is TGTGCCACCAGCGAGGGGCGAAGGCAGCCCCAGCATTTT.

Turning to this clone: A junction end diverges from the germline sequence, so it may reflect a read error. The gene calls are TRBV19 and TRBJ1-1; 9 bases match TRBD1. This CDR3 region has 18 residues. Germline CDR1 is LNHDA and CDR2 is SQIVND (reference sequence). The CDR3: CASSVEAGTGIIGTEAFF. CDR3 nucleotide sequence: TGTGCCAGTAGTGTAGAAGCCGGGACAGGGATTATAGGCACTGAAGCTTTCTTT.

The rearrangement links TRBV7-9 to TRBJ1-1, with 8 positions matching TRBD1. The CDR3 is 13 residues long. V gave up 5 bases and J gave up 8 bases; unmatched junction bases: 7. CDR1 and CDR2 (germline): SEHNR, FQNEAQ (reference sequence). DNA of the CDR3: TGTGCCAGCAGCCCGACAGGGGACAAGGAAGCTTTCTTT. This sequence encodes CASSPTGDKEAFF. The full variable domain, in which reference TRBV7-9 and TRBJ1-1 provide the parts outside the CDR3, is DTGVSQNPRHKITKRGQNVTFRCDPISEHNRLYWYRQTLGQGPEFLTYFQNEAQLEKSRLLSDRFSAERPKGSFSTLEIQRTEQGDSAMYLCASSPTGDKEAFFGQGTRLTVV.

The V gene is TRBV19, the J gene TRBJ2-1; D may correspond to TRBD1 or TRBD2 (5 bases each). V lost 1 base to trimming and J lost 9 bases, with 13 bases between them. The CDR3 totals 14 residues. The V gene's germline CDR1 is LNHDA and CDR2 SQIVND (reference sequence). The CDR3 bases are TGTGCCAGTAGTATAGCGGGGCCGCCGGGTGAGCAGTTCTTC. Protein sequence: CASSIAGPPGEQFF.

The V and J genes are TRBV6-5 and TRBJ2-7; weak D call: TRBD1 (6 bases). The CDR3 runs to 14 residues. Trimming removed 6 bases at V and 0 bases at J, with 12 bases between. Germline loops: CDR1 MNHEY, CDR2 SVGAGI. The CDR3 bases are TGTGCCAGCAGCCCCACAGGGAACTCCTACGAGCAGTACTTC. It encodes CASSPTGNSYEQYF.

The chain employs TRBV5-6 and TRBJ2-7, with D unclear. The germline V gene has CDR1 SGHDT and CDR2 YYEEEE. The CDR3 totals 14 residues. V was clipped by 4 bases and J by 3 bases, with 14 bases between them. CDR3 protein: CASSHTLIFYEQYF. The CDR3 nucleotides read TGTGCCAGCAGCCATACGCTCATATTCTACGAGCAGTACTTC. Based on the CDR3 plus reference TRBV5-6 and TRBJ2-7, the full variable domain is DAGVTQSPTHLIKTRGQQVTLRCSPKSGHDTVSWYQQALGQGPQFIFQYYEEEERQRGNFPDRFSGHQFPNYSSELNVNALLLGDSALYLCASSHTLIFYEQYFGPGTRLTVT.

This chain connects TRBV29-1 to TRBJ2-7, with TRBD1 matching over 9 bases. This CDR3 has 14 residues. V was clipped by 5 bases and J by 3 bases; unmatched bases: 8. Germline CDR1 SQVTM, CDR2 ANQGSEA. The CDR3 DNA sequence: TGCAGCGTTCGGCTGGGACAGGGAGGCTACGAGCAGTACTTC. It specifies CSVRLGQGGYEQYF.

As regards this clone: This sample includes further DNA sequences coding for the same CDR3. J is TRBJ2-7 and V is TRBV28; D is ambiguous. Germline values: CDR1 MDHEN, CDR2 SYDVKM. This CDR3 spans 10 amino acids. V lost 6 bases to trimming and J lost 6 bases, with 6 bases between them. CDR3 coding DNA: TGTGCCAGCAGCCTCGTCGAGCAGTACTTC. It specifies CASSLVEQYF. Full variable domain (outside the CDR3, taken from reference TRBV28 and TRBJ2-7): DVKVTQSSRYLVKRTGEKVFLECVQDMDHENMFWYRQDPGLGLRLIYFSYDVKMKEKGDIPEGYSVSREKKERFSLILESASTNQTSMYLCASSLVEQYFGPGTRLTVT.

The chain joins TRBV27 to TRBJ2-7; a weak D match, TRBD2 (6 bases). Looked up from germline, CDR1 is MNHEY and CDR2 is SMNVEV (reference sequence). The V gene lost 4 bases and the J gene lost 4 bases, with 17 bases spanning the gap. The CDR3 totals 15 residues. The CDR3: CASSSSSGTLYEQYF. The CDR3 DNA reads TGTGCCAGCAGTTCGTCCTCCGGGACTCTTTACGAGCAGTACTTC.

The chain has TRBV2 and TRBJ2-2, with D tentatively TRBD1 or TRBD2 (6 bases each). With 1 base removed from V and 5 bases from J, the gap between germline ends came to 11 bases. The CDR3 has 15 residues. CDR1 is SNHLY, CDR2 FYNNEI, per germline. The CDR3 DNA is TGTGCCAGCAGTGAAGGGGTAGGGGGGACCGGGGAGCTGTTTTTT. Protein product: CASSEGVGGTGELFF.